These 27 T cell receptor beta chains share one sample of origin, sequenced in a study of blood T cell repertoires in COVID-19. Here immunoSEQ multiplex PCR was the method, and the copy in TCRdb shows in-frame clones only, minus some. The sample records approximately 150,000 clones, more than 75% being singletons. The material sequenced was peripheral blood. These TCRs come from a human donor in a cohort sampled during active COVID-19.

This clone was seen only a few times. The chain carries TRBV6-1 and TRBJ1-6, with D perhaps TRBD1 (5 bases). CDR3 length: 17 residues. V was trimmed by 3 bases and J by 7 bases, leaving 19 bases between them. Germline values: CDR1 MNHNS, CDR2 SASEGT. Written as DNA, the CDR3 is TGTGCCAGCAGTGAGGGGAACAGGCTAGGGCTCAATTCACCCCTCCACTTT. Its translation: CASSEGNRLGLNSPLHF.

The chain recombines TRBV11-2 with TRBJ1-4; a weak D match, TRBD1 (6 bases). The CDR3 contains 14 residues. V was clipped by 5 bases and J by 4 bases, with 11 bases between them. Germline loops: CDR1 SGHAT, CDR2 FQNNGV. The CDR3 sequence: CASSQDRSNEKLFF. CDR3 DNA sequence: TGTGCCAGCAGCCAGGACAGAAGTAATGAAAAACTGTTTTTT.

V is TRBV6-6 and J is TRBJ1-3, with 7 bases lining up with TRBD1. Unmatched junction bases numbered 0, after V lost 2 bases and J lost 2 bases. The CDR3 consists of 14 residues. Germline V gene lookup returns CDR1 MNHNY and CDR2 SVGAGI (reference sequence). The CDR3 spells CASSYGTAGNTIYF. The CDR3 region has the DNA TGTGCCAGCAGTTACGGGACAGCTGGAAACACCATATATTTT.

This rearrangement joins TRBV30 to TRBJ1-4; tentatively, D is TRBD1 (6 bases). CDR3 length: 13 residues. Germline loops: CDR1 GTSNPN, CDR2 SVGIG (reference sequence). Trimming cost V 2 bases and J 8 bases, with 12 bases left between them. The DNA of the CDR3 is TGTGCCTGGAGTTACAGGGTCCGGGAAAAACTGTTTTTT. Amino acids: CAWSYRVREKLFF.

The rearrangement uses TRBV16 and TRBJ1-5, with no clear D. Per the germline V gene, CDR1 is KGHSY and CDR2 is FQNENV. V was shortened by 0 bases and J by 7 bases, with 7 bases between the two germline ends. The CDR3 consists of 13 residues. The DNA for the CDR3 is TGTGCCAGCAGCCAATCAGCCAACCAGCCCCAGCATTTT. It encodes CASSQSANQPQHF.

The genes are TRBV7-3 and TRBJ2-7, with D maybe TRBD1 (6 bases). V was shortened by 5 bases and J by 3 bases, with 11 bases between the two germline ends. The CDR3 is made up of 13 amino acids. Germline CDR1 and CDR2: SGHTA and FQGTGA. This CDR3 is CASSPTGIYEQYV. In DNA, the CDR3 is TGTGCCAGCAGCCCTACAGGGATCTACGAGCAGTACGTC.

The table lists this clone with a few counts. The chain is built from TRBV6-6 and TRBJ1-1, with D maybe TRBD1 (6 bases). The V gene's germline CDR1 is MNHNY and CDR2 SVGAGI (reference sequence). The CDR3 totals 12 residues. The ends were cut back, 6 bases at V and 8 bases at J, with 13 bases in the middle. The CDR3 sequence is CASSHSTGEAFF. The CDR3 region has the DNA TGTGCCAGCAGCCATTCTACAGGGGAAGCTTTCTTT.

The chain has TRBV28 and TRBJ2-3; D call uncertain. The CDR3 has 14 amino acids. The germline V gene encodes CDR1 MDHEN and CDR2 SYDVKM. Trimming shortened V by 6 bases and J by 7 bases, and 17 bases separated the two germline ends. In DNA, the CDR3 is TGTGCCAGCAGCCCAGGCCTTGTCGCTCATACGCAGTATTTT. Translation gives CASSPGLVAHTQYF.

The J gene is TRBJ1-2, the V gene TRBV29-1, with D uncertain. The CDR3 is 14 residues long. CDR1 is SQVTM and CDR2 is ANQGSEA in the germline V gene. The V end lost 4 bases, the J end lost 3 bases, and 15 bases lay between the germline ends. The CDR3: CSVGRGGSHYGYTF. The CDR3 DNA reads as TGCAGCGTTGGAAGAGGTGGCAGTCACTATGGCTACACCTTC.

The gene calls are TRBV29-1 and TRBJ2-3, with TRBD2 matching 9 bases. J lost 5 bases, V lost 4 bases, and 7 bases had no gene match. Per the germline V gene, CDR1 is SQVTM and CDR2 is ANQGSEA. There are 14 residues in the CDR3. In nucleotides, the CDR3 is TGCAGCGTTGCGCGCGGGGGGGATTTAGATACGCAGTATTTT. Its protein product is CSVARGGDLDTQYF.

This chain joins TRBV5-8 and TRBJ2-1; 7 positions match TRBD2. V was clipped by 4 bases and J by 0 bases; unmatched bases: 7. CDR1 is SGHTS, CDR2 YDEGEE, per germline. The CDR3 covers 16 residues. In DNA form, the CDR3 reads TGTGCCAGCAGCCCCTGGCGGGAGAGCTCCTACAATGAGCAGTTCTTC. The encoded protein is CASSPWRESSYNEQFF.

The rearrangement links TRBV12-3 or TRBV12-4 to TRBJ2-7, with 9 bases aligning to TRBD1. The CDR3 loop spans 13 amino acids. Trimming took 5 bases from V and 7 from J; bases not matched to a gene: 6. Here the CDR3 DNA reads TGTGCCAGCAGTCGGACAGGGGAGGATGAGCAGTACTTC. Amino acids: CASSRTGEDEQYF.

The chain couples TRBV7-2 to TRBJ1-1; TRBD1 is a possible D gene (6 bases). Trimming stripped 10 bases from V and 3 bases from J, with 18 bases between. The CDR3 runs to 14 residues. Germline CDR1 is SGHTA and CDR2 is FQGNSA. In DNA, the CDR3 is TGTGCCACGTCCTGGGGGGGCGGGGACACTGAAGCTTTCTTT. Amino acids: CATSWGGGDTEAFF.

J is TRBJ1-3 and V is TRBV7-9; perhaps TRBD1 as D (5 bases). CDR1 and CDR2 (germline): SEHNR, FQNEAQ (reference sequence). The CDR3 spans 13 residues. CDR3 region: CAVGRGRGNTIYF. The CDR3, as DNA: TGTGCAGTGGGGAGGGGAAGAGGAAACACCATATATTTT.

This chain connects TRBV20-1 to TRBJ1-4; TRBD1 matches at 8 bases. V lost 3 bases and J lost 5; bases outside the gene matches: 20. CDR3 length: 19 amino acids. The germline gives CDR1 DFQATT, CDR2 SNEGSKA (reference sequence). CDR3 sequence (DNA): TGCAGTGCTAGTAAGGGCGACAGGGGAGATCGAAAAATCAATGAAAAACTGTTTTTT. Translated, it gives CSASKGDRGDRKINEKLFF.

The chain is built from TRBV19 and TRBJ2-3; perhaps TRBD1 as D (6 bases). The CDR3 contains 14 residues. Trimming left V 6 bases short and J 3 bases short, with 13 bases between. Germline loops: CDR1 LNHDA, CDR2 SQIVND (reference sequence). The CDR3 spells CASSSLQGTDTQYF. The CDR3 DNA sequence: TGTGCCAGTAGCAGTTTACAGGGAACAGATACGCAGTATTTT.

The chain joins TRBV5-1 to TRBJ2-3; TRBD2 matches at 7 bases. Trimming took 0 bases from V and 0 from J; bases not matched to a gene: 4. The CDR3 spans 16 residues. Germline values: CDR1 SGHRS, CDR2 YFSETQ. In DNA form, the CDR3 reads TGCGCCAGCAGCTTGGCCCTTAGCGGGAGCACAGATACGCAGTATTTT. Its protein product is CASSLALSGSTDTQYF.

The chain uses TRBV6-5 and TRBJ2-4, with a tentative D call TRBD2 (6 bases). Germline V gene lookup returns CDR1 MNHEY and CDR2 SVGAGI. CDR3 size: 14 residues. Trimming took off 6 bases at V and 2 bases at J, with 11 bases between the two ends. The CDR3 protein is CASSPGLTKNIQYF. Here the CDR3 DNA reads TGTGCCAGCAGCCCGGGACTCACCAAAAACATTCAGTACTTC.

The chain employs TRBV7-9 and TRBJ1-1, with D uncertain. The CDR3 totals 15 residues. V was clipped by 5 bases and J by 6 bases, with 19 bases between them. CDR1 SEHNR and CDR2 FQNEAQ come from the germline V gene (reference sequence). The CDR3 nucleotides read TGTGCCAGCAGCCGGAGCGTGATCGGTGGGTCTGAAGCTTTCTTT. Encoded protein: CASSRSVIGGSEAFF.

This chain joins TRBV7-9 and TRBJ2-4, with D maybe TRBD1 (6 bases). Germline V lookup: CDR1 SEHNR, CDR2 FQNEAQ (reference sequence). The CDR3 has 14 amino acids. V lost 5 bases and J lost 15, with 23 bases in between. The CDR3: CASSEPPGHTVRYF. In DNA form, the CDR3 reads TGTGCCAGCAGCGAACCCCCGGGACACACCGTTCGGTACTTC.

The chain combines TRBV2 with TRBJ2-3, with TRBD2 matching over 7 bases. Looked up from germline, CDR1 is SNHLY and CDR2 is FYNNEI. This CDR3 has 17 residues. V lost 3 bases, J lost 3 bases, and 12 bases stayed unmatched. CDR3 protein: CASSEYLAVAQTDTQYF. For the CDR3, the DNA is TGTGCCAGCAGTGAGTACCTAGCGGTGGCCCAAACAGATACGCAGTATTTT.

The V and J genes are TRBV5-4 and TRBJ2-5, with D perhaps TRBD2 (5 bases). V lost 0 bases, J lost 3 bases, and 6 bases lay in between. CDR3 length: 13 amino acids. CDR1 is SGHNT, CDR2 YYREEE, per germline (reference sequence). The CDR3 region is CASSLEREETQYF. DNA for the CDR3: TGTGCCAGCAGCTTGGAGAGGGAAGAGACCCAGTACTTC.

The J gene is TRBJ1-1, the V gene TRBV6-1; D perhaps matches TRBD1 (5 bases). Germline-derived CDR1 and CDR2 are MNHNS and SASEGT. The V end lost 3 bases, the J end lost 5 bases, and 13 bases lay between the germline ends. This CDR3 has 14 residues. The CDR3 sequence is CASSDIPGRTEAFF. The CDR3 DNA reads TGTGCCAGCAGTGATATCCCAGGGCGTACTGAAGCTTTCTTT.

V and J are TRBV5-1 and TRBJ2-7; 11 bases fit TRBD2. With 5 bases clipped from V and 1 base from J, the junction kept 5 bases outside the gene matches. The germline gives CDR1 SGHRS, CDR2 YFSETQ. The CDR3 consists of 15 residues. The DNA of the CDR3 is TGCGCCAGCAGATCCGGGACTAGCGGATCCTACGAGCAGTACGTC. This codes for CASRSGTSGSYEQYV.

V and J are TRBV7-9 and TRBJ1-2; no firm D call. The germline V gene has CDR1 SEHNR and CDR2 FQNEAQ (reference sequence). V gave up 5 bases and J gave up 7 bases, with 17 bases separating them. The CDR3 covers 14 residues. CDR3 DNA: TGTGCCAGCAGCCACCTAAGTGAGGAGGTTGGCTACACCTTC. Its translation: CASSHLSEEVGYTF.

CDR3: CASSTPSGGAQYF. In DNA form, the CDR3 reads TGTGCCAGTAGTACCCCGTCGGGAGGGGCCCAGTACTTC. The chain joins TRBV19 to TRBJ2-5; 8 bases are shared with TRBD2. Per the germline V gene, CDR1 is LNHDA and CDR2 is SQIVND (reference sequence). This CDR3 has 13 amino acids. With V trimmed by 4 bases and J by 9 bases, 7 bases remained unmatched. Variable domain in full (rest from reference TRBV19 and TRBJ2-5): DGGITQSPKYLFRKEGQNVTLSCEQNLNHDAMYWYRQDPGQGLRLIYYSQIVNDFQKGDIAEGYSVSREKKESFPLTVTSAQKNPTAFYLCASSTPSGGAQYFGPGTRLLVL.

This chain uses TRBV30 with TRBJ1-5; 10 nucleotides match TRBD1. CDR1 GTSNPN and CDR2 SVGIG come from the germline V gene (reference sequence). This CDR3 comprises 15 residues. J was trimmed by 6 bases and V by 0 bases; bases with no gene match: 5. The CDR3 sequence is CAWSVRDRGIQPQHF. For the CDR3, the DNA is TGTGCCTGGAGTGTGAGGGACAGGGGAATTCAGCCCCAGCATTTT.